The clone carrying this T cell receptor beta chain was seen ten or more times. This sample was taken from a study of T cells in Graves' hyperthyroidism and ophthalmopathy. Using RNA transcripts as the source, TCR beta CDR3 regions were amplified. HTBI primers drove first-round RT-PCR of the TCR CDR3. TCRdb reanalysed the multiplex PCR reads using MiXCR and keeps one entry per CDR3 protein. This sample has approximately 300,000 distinct CDR3 sequences, with around 15% found just once. The receptor's source is an older woman with Graves' ophthalmopathy. What was sequenced was blood.

The CDR3 reads CASSLRGGIYEQYF. CDR3 in DNA: TGTGCCAGCAGCTTAAGGGGCGGGATCTACGAGCAGTACTTC. V usage is TRBV11-1 and J usage is TRBJ2-7, with D perhaps matching TRBD2 (6 bases). Between the trimmed V and J ends, which lost 2 bases and 3 bases, there was a span of 11 bases. The germline CDR1 and CDR2 sequences are SGHAT and FQDESV (reference sequence). The CDR3 length is 14 residues.